This TCR beta chain was observed in a study of T cells in Graves' hyperthyroidism and ophthalmopathy. When ophthalmopathy did not progress within 18 months, Graves' hyperthyroidism was considered stable. The hyperthyroidism was newly diagnosed and had lasted under 2 months; the patients were aged 18 to 65. The V gene end was trimmed by 5 bases and the J gene end by 5 bases; junction bases not matched to a gene: 9. The length of the CDR3 is 15 residues. CDR1 is MNHEY and CDR2 is SMNVEV in the germline V gene (reference sequence). The investigators amplified TCR beta CDR3 regions from RNA transcripts. HTBI primers were employed in a first-round RT-PCR of the TCR CDR3. TCRdb passed the multiplex PCR reads through MiXCR, listing each CDR3 protein once. This sample has a few hundred thousand distinct CDR3 sequences; around 20% occur once, and the top ten carry less than 65%.

The chain combines TRBV27 with TRBJ1-1; TRBD1 aligns across 9 bases. Sequencing input: blood. The sequence derives from a woman aged 50 to 60 with Graves' hyperthyroidism. CDR3 region: CASSGLPDRGTEAFF. CDR3 in DNA: TGTGCCAGCAGTGGACTCCCCGACAGGGGGACTGAAGCTTTCTTT.